The source of this TCR beta chain is a study of blood T cell repertoires in COVID-19. The method was immunoSEQ multiplex PCR; TCRdb's version includes in-frame clones alone and lacks a portion of them. The sample lists 200,000 to 250,000 clones, approximately 86% occurring once. CDR3 length: 17 amino acids. Germline V gives CDR1 SGHRS, CDR2 YFSETQ. V lost 0 bases and J lost 3, with 15 bases in between. The chain combines TRBV5-1 with TRBJ2-2; perhaps TRBD1 as D (6 bases). Sequencing was performed on peripheral blood. This receptor was obtained from a young man with active or convalescent COVID-19. This chain's CDR3 is CASSLGLGAQDTGELFF. Here the CDR3 DNA reads TGCGCCAGCAGCTTGGGGCTGGGGGCGCAGGACACCGGGGAGCTGTTTTTT.